The 28 T cell receptor beta chains listed next were all sequenced from one sample in a study of response to subunit inactivated influenza vaccine. MiXCR was run by TCRdb on the RT-PCR reads, yielding one entry per CDR3 protein. The table records about 800,000 distinct CDR3 sequences, over 20% of them present only once. The specimen comprised PBMCs from blood, sampled 5 to 6 days after vaccination. The receptors here all came from a man over 45 who received an inactivated influenza vaccine.

This clonotype showed up many times. The genes are TRBV30 and TRBJ2-7, with 10 bases aligning to TRBD2. The germline V gene has CDR1 GTSNPN and CDR2 SVGIG (reference sequence). With V trimmed by 2 bases and J by 5 bases, 3 bases remained unmatched. The CDR3 runs to 13 residues. The CDR3 coding sequence is TGTGCCTGGAGTAGCGGGAGGGGTAACGAGCAGTACTTC. Amino acids: CAWSSGRGNEQYF. The full variable domain, rest sourced from reference TRBV30 and TRBJ2-7, is SQTIHQWPATLVQPVGSPLSLECTVEGTSNPNLYWYRQAAGRGLQLLFYSVGIGQISSEVPQNLSASRPQDRQFILSSKKLLLSDSGFYLCAWSSGRGNEQYFGPGTRLTVT.

The chain uses TRBV20-1 and TRBJ1-2; tentatively, D is TRBD1 (5 bases). Germline V gene lookup returns CDR1 DFQATT and CDR2 SNEGSKA (reference sequence). With 4 bases removed from V and 8 bases from J, the gap between germline ends came to 11 bases. The CDR3 is made up of 11 amino acids. Written as DNA, the CDR3 is TGCAGTGCTACAGGGAGTGAGGGCTACACCTTC. Its translation: CSATGSEGYTF.

This clonotype was counted only a few times. In DNA, the CDR3 is TGTGCCAGCAGTCTCAAACTCACAGATACGCAGTATTTT. This codes for CASSLKLTDTQYF. This chain joins TRBV6-1 and TRBJ2-3, with D hard to call. V lost 5 bases and J 2 bases, leaving 8 bases between the germline ends. Looked up from germline, CDR1 is MNHNS and CDR2 is SASEGT. The CDR3 is 13 residues long.

The CDR3 spells CAISEGGGNEQFF. The CDR3 bases are TGTGCCATCAGTGAGGGCGGGGGCAATGAGCAGTTCTTC. The chain joins TRBV10-3 to TRBJ2-1; 7 positions agree with TRBD2. CDR3 length equals 13 residues. Germline V lookup: CDR1 ENHRY, CDR2 SYGVKD. Trimming removed 2 bases from V and 6 bases from J; junction bases left unmatched: 1.

This clonotype was counted a few times. The V and J genes are TRBV7-9 and TRBJ2-7, with TRBD1 identical over 8 bases. With 4 bases clipped from V and 5 bases from J, the junction kept 10 bases outside the gene matches. The CDR3 loop spans 15 amino acids. Germline V gene lookup returns CDR1 SEHNR and CDR2 FQNEAQ (reference sequence). CDR3 region: CASSSPRQGTHEQYF. CDR3 DNA sequence: TGTGCCAGCAGCTCCCCCAGACAGGGGACCCACGAGCAGTACTTC. Drawing the rest from reference TRBV7-9 and TRBJ2-7, the complete variable domain is DTGVSQNPRHKITKRGQNVTFRCDPISEHNRLYWYRQTLGQGPEFLTYFQNEAQLEKSRLLSDRFSAERPKGSFSTLEIQRTEQGDSAMYLCASSSPRQGTHEQYFGPGTRLTVT.

The chain carries TRBV6-4 and TRBJ2-3; D gene unclear. The germline V gene has CDR1 MRHNA and CDR2 SNTAGT. This CDR3 is built from 15 residues. V dropped 4 bases and J dropped 1 base, with 12 bases sitting between them. The CDR3 nucleotides are TGTGCCAGCAGTGCCGGGCGGAAGGGCACAGATACGCAGTATTTT. Its translation: CASSAGRKGTDTQYF.

The rearrangement joins TRBV12-3 or TRBV12-4 to TRBJ1-5, with TRBD1 as a possible D gene (5 bases). V dropped 5 bases and J dropped 4 bases, with 15 bases sitting between them. The CDR3 sequence is 15 residues long. CDR3 sequence (DNA): TGTGCCAGCAGTGCCGACGCAGGGATAAATCAGCCCCAGCATTTT. Its protein product is CASSADAGINQPQHF.

This clonotype was picked up a small number of times. This chain links TRBV7-9 with TRBJ2-7, with D perhaps matching TRBD1 (5 bases). V lost 7 bases and J 0 bases, leaving 13 bases between the germline ends. CDR1 and CDR2 from the germline V gene are SEHNR and FQNEAQ (reference sequence). The CDR3 totals 14 residues. Here the CDR3 reads CASIDRQGSYEQYF. CDR3 DNA: TGTGCCAGCATCGATCGGCAGGGCTCCTACGAGCAGTACTTC.

The chain has TRBV19 and TRBJ2-1; 9 bases agree with TRBD2. The trim removed 6 bases at V and 9 bases at J, leaving 9 bases unmatched. Germline loops: CDR1 LNHDA, CDR2 SQIVND (reference sequence). This CDR3 comprises 14 residues. The CDR3 DNA reads as TGTGCCAGTAGGTTAAAGCGGGAGGTTGGTGAGCAGTTCTTC. The encoded protein is CASRLKREVGEQFF.

The CDR3 here is CASTRQGPREQFF. Here the CDR3 DNA reads TGTGCCAGCACCCGACAGGGACCGAGGGAGCAGTTCTTC. The rearrangement uses TRBV21-1 and TRBJ2-1; TRBD1 is the table's D call and was not checked against the DNA. TRBV21-1 is termed a pseudogene. CDR3 size: 13 residues.

The chain carries TRBV7-9 and TRBJ2-7; D is unresolved. This CDR3 is built from 14 residues. Germline V lookup: CDR1 SEHNR, CDR2 FQNEAQ (reference sequence). Trimming cost V 5 bases and J 1 base, with 12 bases left between them. CDR3 in DNA: TGTGCCAGCAGCCCGATTCCGGGTTCCTACGAGCAGTACTTC. Its translation is CASSPIPGSYEQYF.

This clonotype has a handful of counts. The chain recombines TRBV5-6 with TRBJ1-2; 7 bases fit TRBD1. This CDR3 is 13 amino acids long. The V gene's germline CDR1 is SGHDT and CDR2 YYEEEE. J lost 7 bases, V lost 3 bases, and 6 bases had no gene match. The CDR3 reads CASSWRGQSGYTF. The DNA of the CDR3 is TGTGCCAGCAGCTGGAGGGGGCAGTCTGGCTACACCTTC. The variable domain in full, with the rest retrieved from reference TRBV5-6 and TRBJ1-2, is DAGVTQSPTHLIKTRGQQVTLRCSPKSGHDTVSWYQQALGQGPQFIFQYYEEEERQRGNFPDRFSGHQFPNYSSELNVNALLLGDSALYLCASSWRGQSGYTFGSGTRLTVV.

This sequence joins TRBV12-3 or TRBV12-4 and TRBJ2-7; D remains unclear. Trimming pared 7 bases from V and 1 base from J, leaving 20 bases between. This CDR3 is built from 16 residues. Here the CDR3 reads CASTSVLKLRSYEQYF. The CDR3 coding sequence is TGTGCCAGCACCTCGGTATTAAAGTTAAGGTCCTACGAGCAGTACTTC.

The gene calls are TRBV6-1 and TRBJ1-2; D gene unclear. Per germline, CDR1 MNHNS and CDR2 SASEGT. The CDR3 has 15 amino acids. V lost 4 bases and J 3 bases, leaving 15 bases between the germline ends. In DNA form, the CDR3 reads TGTGCCAGCAGTGCCGAGGACGGAGGCTACTATGGCTACACCTTC. It is translated as CASSAEDGGYYGYTF.

The chain carries TRBV27 and TRBJ2-5; TRBD2 matches at 7 bases. There are 17 residues in the CDR3. The J segment lost 1 base and the V segment lost 6 bases, leaving 14 bases of the junction unmatched. Per germline, CDR1 MNHEY and CDR2 SMNVEV (reference sequence). CDR3: CASSPLGWAGVQETQYF. The CDR3 DNA is TGTGCCAGCAGCCCCCTGGGGTGGGCGGGGGTCCAAGAGACCCAGTACTTC.

V usage is TRBV20-1 and J usage is TRBJ2-1; TRBD2 is a possible D gene (6 bases). Between the trimmed V and J ends, which lost 1 base and 8 bases, there was a span of 15 bases. CDR3 length equals 14 residues. The germline V gene has CDR1 DFQATT and CDR2 SNEGSKA (reference sequence). The DNA of the CDR3 is TGCAGTGCTAGAGGACTGGGGGGTTGGGATGAGCAGTTCTTC. Protein product: CSARGLGGWDEQFF.

This clonotype was seen once. The V and J genes are TRBV5-1 and TRBJ2-7, with 7 bases aligning to TRBD2. Unmatched junction bases numbered 5, after V lost 0 bases and J lost 2 bases. Germline CDR1 reads SGHRS; CDR2 reads YFSETQ. This CDR3 comprises 15 residues. The CDR3 DNA follows: TGCGCCAGCAGCTTGGCCAGCGGGGAGCCCTACGAGCAGTACTTC. As protein: CASSLASGEPYEQYF.

This clonotype was counted a few times. This chain joins TRBV29-1 and TRBJ2-1, with TRBD2 as a possible D gene (6 bases). Germline V gene lookup returns CDR1 SQVTM and CDR2 ANQGSEA. Trimming took off 3 bases at V and 0 bases at J, with 12 bases between the two ends. The CDR3 contains 15 residues. The CDR3 here is CSVEKGRSSYNEQFF. CDR3 nucleotide sequence: TGCAGCGTTGAGAAAGGGAGGAGCTCCTACAATGAGCAGTTCTTC.

This chain uses TRBV29-1 with TRBJ1-2; D uncertain. Germline V lookup: CDR1 SQVTM, CDR2 ANQGSEA. The V end lost 1 base, the J end lost 8 bases, and 23 bases lay between the germline ends. This CDR3 has 16 amino acids. The CDR3 sequence: CSVEGSGQALLEGYTF. CDR3 DNA sequence: TGCAGCGTTGAAGGATCTGGGCAGGCCCTTTTGGAAGGCTACACCTTC.

The genes are TRBV29-1 and TRBJ1-1; 8 bases are a match to TRBD1. The J segment lost 4 bases and the V segment lost 4 bases, leaving 5 bases of the junction unmatched. Germline CDR1 and CDR2: SQVTM and ANQGSEA. This CDR3 comprises 13 residues. The CDR3 coding sequence is TGCAGCGTTGCACAGGGGGGCAGCACTGAAGCTTTCTTT. Translating it yields CSVAQGGSTEAFF.

The genes are TRBV5-6 and TRBJ1-1, with a possible D match to TRBD1 (5 bases). CDR1 and CDR2 (germline): SGHDT, YYEEEE. This CDR3 has 15 amino acids. Trimming removed 0 bases from V and 4 bases from J, with 13 bases in between. In DNA, the CDR3 is TGTGCCAGCAGCTTGGATTCGTCGGGGCCCACTGAAGCTTTCTTT. Its protein is CASSLDSSGPTEAFF. Full variable domain (rest looked up from reference TRBV5-6 and TRBJ1-1): DAGVTQSPTHLIKTRGQQVTLRCSPKSGHDTVSWYQQALGQGPQFIFQYYEEEERQRGNFPDRFSGHQFPNYSSELNVNALLLGDSALYLCASSLDSSGPTEAFFGQGTRLTVV.

There are a few counts of this clonotype. V usage is TRBV12-3 or TRBV12-4 and J usage is TRBJ1-1, with a possible D match to TRBD1 (5 bases). This CDR3 is 13 amino acids long. The V end was cut by 4 bases, the J end by 5 bases, with 11 bases between. CDR3: CASSSGWVTEAFF. CDR3 bases: TGTGCCAGCAGTTCAGGGTGGGTAACTGAAGCTTTCTTT.

This clonotype was counted only a few times. The V call is TRBV18, the J call TRBJ2-7, with D possibly being TRBD2 (5 bases). Trimming pared 2 bases from V and 3 bases from J, leaving 14 bases between. CDR3 length: 15 residues. Germline V gene sequence: CDR1 KGHSH, CDR2 LQKENI. The CDR3 spells CASSPEGSWNYEQYF. Written as DNA, the CDR3 is TGTGCCAGCTCACCAGAGGGATCGTGGAACTACGAGCAGTACTTC. Filled out from reference TRBV18 and TRBJ2-7, the complete variable domain reads NAGVMQNPRHLVRRRGQEARLRCSPMKGHSHVYWYRQLPEEGLKFMVYLQKENIIDESGMPKERFSAEFPKEGPSILRIQQVVRGDSAAYFCASSPEGSWNYEQYFGPGTRLTVT.

DNA of the CDR3: TGTGCCAGCAGCTTATGGGAGGGGGTCGGCTACACCTTC. Amino acids: CASSLWEGVGYTF. The chain couples TRBV7-2 to TRBJ1-2; possible D gene TRBD1, 6 bases. V lost 2 bases and J 8 bases, leaving 12 bases between the germline ends. Per germline, CDR1 SGHTA and CDR2 FQGNSA. There are 13 residues in the CDR3.

This clonotype was counted a few times. V gene TRBV6-1 combines with J gene TRBJ1-6; TRBD1 matches 7 bases. This CDR3 has 16 residues. The V gene's germline CDR1 is MNHNS and CDR2 SASEGT. V shed 6 bases and J 0 bases; nucleotides not matched to a gene: 5. The CDR3, as DNA: TGTGCCAGCAGCGGACAGGAGTTCTCCTATAATTCACCCCTCCACTTT. Translated: CASSGQEFSYNSPLHF.

For the CDR3, the DNA is TGTGCCAGCGGACAACGGGGGGGACACAATGAGCAGTTCTTC. Translating gives CASGQRGGHNEQFF. This sequence joins TRBV6-2 or TRBV6-3 and TRBJ2-1; 8 bases are shared with TRBD2. Germline lookup yields CDR1 MNHEY and CDR2 SVGEGT. Trimming removed 8 bases from V and 5 bases from J; junction bases left unmatched: 8. The length of the CDR3 is 14 residues.

This chain connects TRBV6-2 or TRBV6-3 to TRBJ2-1; 8 bases agree with TRBD2. The CDR3 is 16 amino acids. The ends lost 7 bases at V and 0 bases at J; junction bases unmatched: 8. The V gene's germline CDR1 is MNHEY and CDR2 SVGEGT. CDR3 amino acids: CASKYGGAGSYNEQFF. CDR3 nucleotides: TGTGCCAGCAAATACGGGGGGGCCGGCTCCTACAATGAGCAGTTCTTC.

In its sample, this clonotype was seen a few times. The chain joins TRBV7-9 to TRBJ1-2; 10 nucleotides agree with TRBD1. V gave up 1 base and J gave up 6 bases; unmatched junction bases: 8. The CDR3 is 16 residues long. Germline V gene data show CDR1 as SEHNR and CDR2 as FQNEAQ (reference sequence). The CDR3 DNA reads TGTGCCAGCAGCTTAGTGTATGGGACAGGGGAAAATGGCTACACCTTC. Translated, it gives CASSLVYGTGENGYTF.